The clone carrying this T cell receptor beta chain was detected once. This record belongs to a study of STAT5B mutations in CD4+ large granular lymphocyte leukemia. Overall study context: Among healthy donors, a particular HLA allele went with more CDR3 'QG' motifs.

Assay: immunoSEQ multiplex PCR; the TCRdb copy retains only in-frame clones and omits some. This table holds about 30,000 clones, roughly 80% found once. Sequencing was done on a sample of CD4+ T cells from blood buffy coats. This clonotype was obtained from a human donor in good health.

CDR3 nucleotides: TGTGCCAGCAGCTTGGGAGGGTTCGACACTGAAGCTTTCTTT. It codes for CASSLGGFDTEAFF. The chain links TRBV5-6 to TRBJ1-1; D is ambiguous. V lost 0 bases and J 3 bases, leaving 9 bases between the germline ends. Looked up from germline, CDR1 is SGHDT and CDR2 is YYEEEE. CDR3 length: 14 residues.